This T cell receptor (beta chain) was captured by sequencing in a study of T-cell memory formation after mild COVID-19. Study outcomes and limitations: Day 15 to 85 contracting clones showed balanced CD4/CD8; day 15 to 37 expanders favored CD4+. Within pre-infection memory, some responding clones were found, suggesting cross-reactive memory joined. Mainly in CM and EM were contracting CD4+ clones; CD8+ were in EMRA.

Libraries for TCRalpha and TCRbeta carried sample barcodes and unique molecular identifiers via 5'RACE. TCRdb re-analysed the 5' RACE reads in MiXCR, keeping a single row per CDR3 protein. The sample shows around 65,000 distinct CDR3 sequences, about 10% of them seen only once. The CDR3 extends over 18 amino acids. The germline V gene encodes CDR1 SGDLS and CDR2 YYNGEE. Trimming cost V 3 bases and J 4 bases, with 23 bases left between them. Of note for this clonotype: Its antigen is not identified.

Sequencing was carried out using PBMCs or a T cell subset sorted from them (not recorded which). The sequence came from a man between 18 and 35 years old who had mild COVID-19 (a few samples of this study predate the infection). Cell type and time point are not known. The chain joins TRBV9 to TRBJ2-1; possibly TRBD2 for D (6 bases). CDR3 amino acids: CASSAGASLEGGYNEQFF. Written as DNA, the CDR3 is TGTGCCAGCAGCGCGGGAGCTTCTTTGGAGGGTGGATACAATGAGCAGTTCTTC.